This entry features one T cell receptor beta chain sequence. Its cognate antigen has yet to be identified. No clone much larger than this one lies a single base away; base qualities are absent. The data are from a study of brain metastases from non-small cell lung cancer (dated by TCRdb to the late 2010s). A note on the overall study: The immune microenvironment of paired resected primary tumors and brain metastases from non-small-cell lung cancer patients was profiled. Overall study outcomes, separate from this receptor: Paired brain metastases and primary tumors largely shared TCR repertoires, although T-cell densities in the metastases were sparse. Lower T-cell infiltration was exhibited by brain metastases compared with primary tumors (P < 0.001). Compared with the matched primary tumors, around 64% of brain metastases appeared to show expanded T-cell clones.

The cohort comprised approximately 40 patients with surgically resected non-small-cell lung cancer who had both primary tumor and brain metastasis specimens. The tumor specimens consisted of archival formalin-fixed, paraffin-embedded tissues. The library was built by means of the immunoSEQ multiplex PCR assay. Sequencing of the T-cell receptor beta chain repertoire was carried out together with a 770-gene immune expression panel. This immuneACCESS table, as held by TCRdb, lists in-frame sequences with V and J called but not all clones. Of the missing ones, under half trace to an unresolved V gene in checked studies; the others have no known cause. The sample has a few thousand clones on record, 82% of them singletons. The ten largest clones add up to 15% to 20% of the sample. This receptor was obtained from a donor aged 40 or older with non-small cell lung cancer. The specimen sequenced was primary lung tumor tissue. Taken with the paper, the label for cell subset or site translates to: primary lung tumor paired with brain metastasis.

This receptor has the CDR3 CASSNHRVINYGYTF. The DNA sequence is given as TGTGCCAGCAGCAATCACAGGGTAATCAACTATGGCTACACCTTC. This receptor chain uses TRBV28 and TRBJ1-2; TRBD1 is a possible D gene, resting on 6 matching bases. V and J lose 6 bases and 2 bases, and a span of 16 bases separates them. There are 15 amino acids in the CDR3, from cysteine to phenylalanine inclusive. Solely the CDR3 DNA is kept, with 45 bases framed from the first base. Sequences MDHEN (CDR1) and SYDVKM (CDR2) are obtained from the germline V gene.